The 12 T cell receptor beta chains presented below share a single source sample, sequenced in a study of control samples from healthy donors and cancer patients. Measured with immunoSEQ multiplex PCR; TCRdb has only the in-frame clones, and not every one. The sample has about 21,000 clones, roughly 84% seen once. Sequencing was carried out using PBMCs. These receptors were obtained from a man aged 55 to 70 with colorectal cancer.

The CDR3 sequence: CASSPLPSDTQYF. CDR3 bases: TGCGCCAGCAGCCCCCTACCCTCAGATACGCAGTATTTT. The genes are TRBV5-1 and TRBJ2-3; the D is unclear. The germline gives CDR1 SGHRS, CDR2 YFSETQ. V shed 4 bases and J shed 4 bases, with 10 bases lying between them. This CDR3 region has 13 residues.

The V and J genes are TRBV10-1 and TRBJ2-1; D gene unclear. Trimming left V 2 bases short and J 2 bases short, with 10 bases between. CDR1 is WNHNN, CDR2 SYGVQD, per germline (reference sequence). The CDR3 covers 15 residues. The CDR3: CASSETTVAYNEQFF. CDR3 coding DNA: TGCGCCAGCAGTGAGACTACCGTCGCCTACAATGAGCAGTTCTTC.

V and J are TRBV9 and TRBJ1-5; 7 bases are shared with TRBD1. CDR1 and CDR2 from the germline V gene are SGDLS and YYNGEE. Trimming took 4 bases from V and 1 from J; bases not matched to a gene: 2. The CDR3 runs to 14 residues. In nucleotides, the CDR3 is TGTGCCAGCAGCCCGGGACAGAGCAATCAGCCCCAGCATTTT. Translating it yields CASSPGQSNQPQHF. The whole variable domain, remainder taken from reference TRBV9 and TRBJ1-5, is DSGVTQTPKHLITATGQRVTLRCSPRSGDLSVYWYQQSLDQGLQFLIQYYNGEERAKGNILERFSAQQFPDLHSELNLSSLELGDSALYFCASSPGQSNQPQHFGDGTRLSIL.

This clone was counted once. The CDR3 nucleotides read TGTGCCAGCAGTCCACCGACAGGGAACACTGAAGCTTTCTTT. Its translation is CASSPPTGNTEAFF. The gene calls are TRBV6-6 and TRBJ1-1; D is possibly TRBD1 (6 bases). The V end was cut by 5 bases, the J end by 1 base, with 11 bases between. The CDR3 sequence is 14 residues long. CDR1 and CDR2 (germline): MNHNY, SVGAGI (reference sequence).

The DNA for the CDR3 is TGCGCCAGCAGCTTTACAGGGAGGTGGGATGAGCAGTTCTTC. Translation: CASSFTGRWDEQFF. The chain couples TRBV5-1 to TRBJ2-1; D possibly uses TRBD1 or TRBD2 (6 bases each). CDR1 is SGHRS, CDR2 YFSETQ, per germline. The CDR3 is 14 residues long. The V gene lost 2 bases and the J gene lost 8 bases, with 14 bases spanning the gap. Supplemented by reference TRBV5-1 and TRBJ2-1, the full variable domain reads KAGVTQTPRYLIKTRGQQVTLSCSPISGHRSVSWYQQTPGQGLQFLFEYFSETQRNKGNFPGRFSGRQFSNSRSEMNVSTLELGDSALYLCASSFTGRWDEQFFGPGTRLTVL.

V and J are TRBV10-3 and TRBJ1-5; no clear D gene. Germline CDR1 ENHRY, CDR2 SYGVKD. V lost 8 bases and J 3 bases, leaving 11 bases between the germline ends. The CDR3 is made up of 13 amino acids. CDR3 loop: CAIQEFDNQPQHF. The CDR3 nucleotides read TGTGCCATCCAGGAGTTCGACAATCAGCCCCAGCATTTT.

The CDR3 region has the DNA TGTGCCAGCAGTGACGGGGGCTTTGGCAATCAGCCCCAGCATTTT. Translated, it gives CASSDGGFGNQPQHF. The chain carries TRBV25-1 and TRBJ1-5; weak D call: TRBD1 (6 bases). Between the trimmed V and J ends, which lost 3 bases and 2 bases, there was a span of 11 bases. The germline gives CDR1 MGHDK, CDR2 SYGVNS. The CDR3 consists of 15 residues.

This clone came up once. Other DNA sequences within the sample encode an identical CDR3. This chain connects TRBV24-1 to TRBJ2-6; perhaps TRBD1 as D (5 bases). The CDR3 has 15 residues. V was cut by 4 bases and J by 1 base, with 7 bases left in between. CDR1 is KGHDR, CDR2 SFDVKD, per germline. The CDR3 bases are TGTGCCACCAGTGAACCAGGGTCTGGGGCCAACGTCCTGACTTTC. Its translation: CATSEPGSGANVLTF.

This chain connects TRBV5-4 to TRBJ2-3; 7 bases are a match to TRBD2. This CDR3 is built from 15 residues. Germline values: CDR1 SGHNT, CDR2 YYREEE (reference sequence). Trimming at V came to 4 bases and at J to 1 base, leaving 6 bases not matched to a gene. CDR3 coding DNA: TGTGCCAGCAGCCCTAACCTAGCGGGCACAGATACGCAGTATTTT. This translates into CASSPNLAGTDTQYF.

CDR3 residues: CASSPRLGGYQPQHF. The CDR3 nucleotides read TGTGCCAGCAGCCCTCGTCTGGGTGGATATCAGCCCCAGCATTTT. The V gene is TRBV7-2, the J gene TRBJ1-5; D ambiguous. V was pared by 5 bases and J by 5 bases, with 16 bases between. Looked up from germline, CDR1 is SGHTA and CDR2 is FQGNSA. This CDR3 is built from 15 residues.

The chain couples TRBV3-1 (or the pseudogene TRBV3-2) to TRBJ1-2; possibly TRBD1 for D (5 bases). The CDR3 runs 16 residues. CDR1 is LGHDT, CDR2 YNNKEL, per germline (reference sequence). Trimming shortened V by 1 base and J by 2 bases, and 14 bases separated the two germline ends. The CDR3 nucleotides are TGTGCCAGCAGCCAAGGCAGGTTCAGGGAGAACTATGGCTACACCTTC. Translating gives CASSQGRFRENYGYTF.

CDR3 sequence reads: CASSSYGQNTEAFF. Written as DNA, the CDR3 is TGTGCCAGCAGTTCATACGGGCAGAACACTGAAGCTTTCTTT. The rearrangement links TRBV2 to TRBJ1-1; no firm D call. V was cut by 5 bases and J by 1 base, with 11 bases left in between. The length of the CDR3 is 14 residues. Germline CDR1 reads SNHLY; CDR2 reads FYNNEI.